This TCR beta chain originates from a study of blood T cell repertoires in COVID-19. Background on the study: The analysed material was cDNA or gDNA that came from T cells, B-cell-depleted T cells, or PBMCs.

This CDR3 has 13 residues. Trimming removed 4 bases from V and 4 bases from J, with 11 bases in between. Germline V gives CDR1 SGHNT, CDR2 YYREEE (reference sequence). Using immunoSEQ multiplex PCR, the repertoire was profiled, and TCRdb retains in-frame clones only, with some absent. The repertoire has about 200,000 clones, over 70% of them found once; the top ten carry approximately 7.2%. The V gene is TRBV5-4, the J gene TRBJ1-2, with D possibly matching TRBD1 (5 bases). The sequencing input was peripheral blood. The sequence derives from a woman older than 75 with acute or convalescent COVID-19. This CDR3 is CASSPDSSYGYTF. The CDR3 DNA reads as TGTGCCAGCAGCCCCGACAGCTCCTATGGCTACACCTTC.